These T cell receptor beta chains were read from a single sample in a study of beta chain features in type 1 diabetes. The protocol was immunoSEQ multiplex PCR, while the TCRdb copy is restricted to in-frame clones and leaves out a portion. The sample yields roughly 340,000 clones, 10% to 15% seen once. Sequencing was done on a sample of naive CD4+ T cells from blood. These receptors all come from a young woman with type 1 diabetes. Each CDR3 is given without its conserved first and last residue.

>TRBV28|14|TRBJ2-1
ASSLIIGGSGNEQF
>TRBV12-5|13|TRBJ2-3
ASGLGQGDADTQY
>TRBV6-5|14|TRBJ2-7
ASSYSRSGATYEQY
>TRBV7-2|13|TRBJ2-2
ASSGTPTTTGELF
>TRBV18|13|TRBJ2-7
ASSPSGGPTYEQY
>TRBV30|11|TRBJ1-2
ASPAGLNYGYT
>TRBV15|14|TRBJ2-5
ATSGMDSVRVETQY
>TRBV29-1|11|TRBJ1-3
SVSLDPGNTIY
>TRBV21-1|11|TRBJ1-2
ASSKSPVNGYT
>TRBV27|12|TRBJ2-5
ASSLRVPGETQY
>TRBV7-9|11|TRBJ2-5
ASSRARGETQY
>TRBV7-3|13|TRBJ2-6
ASSSQESGANVLT
>TRBV18|11|TRBJ2-7
ASSPAWSYEQY
>TRBV28|13|TRBJ2-3
ASSLAGGVADTQY
>TRBV7-2|12|TRBJ2-3
ASRASGPTDTQY
>TRBV5-4|13|TRBJ2-7
ASSLGGQDLYEQY
>TRBV15|13|TRBJ1-1
ATSREGGLDTEAF
>TRBV2|11|TRBJ1-5
AGGKGQGGPQH
>TRBV30|13|TRBJ2-1
AWSPLGLSHNEQF
>TRBV14|12|TRBJ1-1
ASSQEAGFVEAF
>TRBV5-4|15|TRBJ2-5
ASSLATNPRQLETQY
>TRBV2|13|TRBJ1-2
ASSDDRGTYYGYT
>TRBV27|14|TRBJ1-1
ASSFRTGLMNTEAF
>TRBV5-5|13|TRBJ2-5
ASSLAGTTGETQY
>TRBV5-1|13|TRBJ2-7
ASSLGRRSSYEQY
>TRBV5-1|11|TRBJ1-1
ASRHTGNTEAF
>TRBV5-1|12|TRBJ2-5
ASSPGLNQETQY
>TRBV2|12|TRBJ2-7
ASSGLQGAKEQY
>TRBV9|15|TRBJ2-3
ASSAGGTSSSTDTQY
>TRBV19|12|TRBJ2-7
ASSSRGRMYEQY
>TRBV9|12|TRBJ2-5
ASSVDRGQETQY
>TRBV19|13|TRBJ1-1
ASSIRTGILTEAF
>TRBV5-1|13|TRBJ2-1
ASSLGGSSYNEQF
>TRBV6-1|13|TRBJ1-1
ASSEMDGMNTEAF
>TRBV5-4|13|TRBJ1-6
ASSLQGGRDSPLH
>TRBV10-3|11|TRBJ1-1
ATREGSGTEAF
>TRBV9|12|TRBJ1-6
ASSAQNSNSPLH
>TRBV5-1|12|TRBJ2-2
ASSLRGTTGELF
>TRBV4-1|14|TRBJ1-2
ASSQTYPGQNYGYT
>TRBV5-1|13|TRBJ2-2
ASSLGTSGTGELF
>TRBV23-1|10|TRBJ2-2
ASRSGEGELF
>TRBV4-3|11|TRBJ1-1
ASSPVRGSEAF
>TRBV29-1|13|TRBJ2-7
SALSPGGRRYEQY
>TRBV5-6|15|TRBJ1-1
ASSPWTGEIMNTEAF